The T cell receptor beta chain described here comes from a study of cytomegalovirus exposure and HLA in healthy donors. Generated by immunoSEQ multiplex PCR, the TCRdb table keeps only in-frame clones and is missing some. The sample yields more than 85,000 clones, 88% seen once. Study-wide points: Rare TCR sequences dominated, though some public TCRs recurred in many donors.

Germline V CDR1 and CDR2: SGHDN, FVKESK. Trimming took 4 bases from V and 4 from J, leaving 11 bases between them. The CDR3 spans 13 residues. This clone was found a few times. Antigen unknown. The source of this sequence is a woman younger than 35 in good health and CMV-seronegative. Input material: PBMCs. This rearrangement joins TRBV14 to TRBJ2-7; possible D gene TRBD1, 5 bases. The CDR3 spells CASSRLQGYEQYF. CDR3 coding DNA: TGTGCCAGCAGCCGTCTCCAGGGTTACGAGCAGTACTTC.